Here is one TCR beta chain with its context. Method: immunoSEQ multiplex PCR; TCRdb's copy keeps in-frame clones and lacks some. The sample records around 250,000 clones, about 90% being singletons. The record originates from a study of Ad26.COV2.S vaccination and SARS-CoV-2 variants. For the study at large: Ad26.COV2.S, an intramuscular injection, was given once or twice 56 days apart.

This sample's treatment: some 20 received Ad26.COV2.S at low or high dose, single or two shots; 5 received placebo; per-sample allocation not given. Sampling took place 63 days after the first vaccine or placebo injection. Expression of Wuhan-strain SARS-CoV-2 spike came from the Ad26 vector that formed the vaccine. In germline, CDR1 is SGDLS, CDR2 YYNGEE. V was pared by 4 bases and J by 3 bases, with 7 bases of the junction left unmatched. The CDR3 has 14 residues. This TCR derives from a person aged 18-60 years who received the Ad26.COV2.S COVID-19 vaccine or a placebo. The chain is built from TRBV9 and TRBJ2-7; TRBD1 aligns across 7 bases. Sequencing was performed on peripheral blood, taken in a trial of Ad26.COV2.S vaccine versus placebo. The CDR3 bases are TGTGCCAGCAGCCGGACGACAGGGAACTACGAGCAGTACTTC. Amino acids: CASSRTTGNYEQYF.